The clone carrying this T cell receptor (beta chain) has ten or more counts. Its antigen is currently unknown. The sample originates from a study of neurological immune-mediated disorders. Study-wide points: The study found the most TCR clonal expansion in HTLV-1-associated myelopathy and the least in multiple sclerosis, below healthy controls. No CDR3 amino acid sequences were shared by expanded clones across subjects, suggesting private repertoires in all groups.

Time point denoted: longitudinal time-point 3. The V and J ends lost 3 bases and 3 bases, in that order; junction bases with no gene match: 5. CDR1 is SGHAT, CDR2 FQNNGV, per germline. The CDR3 runs 16 residues. By 5'RACE with 10-nucleotide random UMIs, the cDNA was made. Whenever a sequencing run was performed, it yielded over 170 million TCR-beta sequences from 15-18 subjects. In TCRdb, the 5' RACE reads were re-called with MiXCR into one record per CDR3 protein. In the table there are about 45,000 distinct CDR3 sequences, about 14% of which are singletons. The chain couples TRBV11-2 to TRBJ2-3, with TRBD2 matching over 11 bases. The sample was PBMCs. This TCR was sampled from a man aged 30 to 45 in good health. For the CDR3, the DNA is TGTGCCAGCAGCTTCCTAGCGGGAGGACAGACAGATACGCAGTATTTT. Protein: CASSFLAGGQTDTQYF.